This T cell receptor (beta chain) was retrieved from a study of T cells after posttransplantation cyclophosphamide (dated by TCRdb to the mid-2010s). Regarding the research as a whole: Using TRB sequencing, the study followed how the T cell repertoire rebuilt after myeloablative bone marrow transplantation with posttransplantation cyclophosphamide given as GVHD prophylaxis. Antigen receptor sequencing covered samples from some 35 PTCy-treated patients and some 15 of their related bone marrow donors. Blood from all 30 or so PTCy patients with 1-year posttransplant specimens was subjected to TRB sequencing. In 3 patients, up to about 3 additional blood samples taken between 2 and 5.2 years after transplant also underwent TRB sequencing, as did pretransplant blood from a handful of patients. Because TRA and TRB clonality correlated tightly in ten or so samples, later TCR analyses were limited to TRB. Public TRB sequences were searched against a database of over 3,000 sequences associated with responses to pathogens, tumor antigens, self-antigens and alloantigens. Overall study outcomes, separate from this receptor: Donor-recipient similarity was low at 1-2 months but rose over the first year, and later blood repertoires were often dominated by donor CD8+ memory clones. The TRB repertoires of T cells infiltrating skin or the GI tract showed only limited overlap with the TRB repertoires found in blood. Across around 40 patients, TRB clonality was highly associated with recipient CMV seropositivity and CMV reactivation, and diversity in PTCy patients was similar to diversity in CNI/methotrexate controls.

Per the germline V gene (reference sequence), LNHDA is the CDR1 and SQIVND is the CDR2. V sheds 10 bases and J sheds 7 bases, leaving 19 bases between their ends. The CDR3 numbers 13 residues from cysteine through phenylalanine. Only the CDR3 part of the read is kept: 39 bases, read in frame from the first base. Peripheral blood samples were provided by related bone marrow donors on the day of marrow donation. Peripheral blood and bone marrow mononuclear cells were isolated by Ficoll-Hypaque density centrifugation and cryopreserved. Worth noting for this clone: It lacks a known antigen. The record has no base qualities; no much larger clone is one base away.

TRB sequencing was run on genomic DNA with either the immunoSEQ assay at survey resolution or the hsTCRB kit. In the original analysis: The immunoSEQ software handled the initial read processing, while the LymphoSeq R package was used for the repertoire analyses. Clonality was computed as 1 minus normalized Shannon entropy; Gini coefficient was also calculated for each TRB dataset. To infer phenotypes in unsorted samples, TRB sequences from sorted subsets of the recipient or donor were mapped onto the unsorted samples of the same recipient. TCRdb mirrors the immuneACCESS table, restricted to in-frame sequences. Some clones are absent from its copies; in checked studies, under half trace to an unresolved V gene, and the reason for the others is unknown. V, J and clone size were drawn from that table, and D and trimming were deduced from the DNA. Here the sample has about 28,000 clones; about nine tenths occur a single time. The ten largest clonotypes hold less than 3.5% of the sample.

This TCR came from a man aged 45-65 years. The V and J segments used are TRBV19 and TRBJ1-2; TRBD1 is a possible D gene, resting on 6 matching bases. The sample was PBMCs. The DNA sequence follows: TGTGCCACACGTACAGGGTTAGGTAGTGGCTACACCTTC. Its product reads: CATRTGLGSGYTF.